Following are 9 T cell receptor beta chains from one sample sequenced in a study of T cell responses to AZD1222 COVID-19 vaccine. Sequencing used immunoSEQ multiplex PCR; TCRdb keeps in-frame clones, though not all of them. The sample consists of roughly 150,000 clones, 70% to 90% of them appearing once. The source material was peripheral blood, sampled 28 days after the second AZD1222 dose. The receptors originated from an adult who received the AZD1222 COVID-19 vaccine.

V usage is TRBV28 and J usage is TRBJ1-2; no reliable D call. Germline CDR1 is MDHEN and CDR2 is SYDVKM. V dropped 5 bases and J dropped 2 bases, with 12 bases sitting between them. This CDR3 has 14 amino acids. Here the CDR3 DNA reads TGTGCCAGCAGTGCCTTTAAGGGAAACTATGGCTACACCTTC. Its protein is CASSAFKGNYGYTF.

The chain recombines TRBV2 with TRBJ1-2, with unresolved D. The CDR3 contains 11 residues. Germline CDR1 and CDR2: SNHLY and FYNNEI. V lost 8 bases to trimming and J lost 4 bases, with 8 bases between them. The CDR3 nucleotides are TGTGCCAGCGGCAGTCTCTATGGCTACACCTTC. This sequence encodes CASGSLYGYTF.

The gene calls are TRBV28 and TRBJ2-2; 9 bases match TRBD2. CDR3 size: 16 residues. Germline CDR1 reads MDHEN; CDR2 reads SYDVKM. V gave up 8 bases and J gave up 5 bases; unmatched junction bases: 12. Written as DNA, the CDR3 is TGTGCCAGCGCCCAGGGGAGCGGGAGGTTTACCGGGGAGCTGTTTTTT. Amino acid sequence: CASAQGSGRFTGELFF.

For the CDR3, the DNA is TGCGCCAGCAGCCACAGCGGCGAAAACACCGGGGAGCTGTTTTTT. Residues: CASSHSGENTGELFF. The genes are TRBV4-1 and TRBJ2-2, with D maybe TRBD2 (5 bases). CDR1 and CDR2 (germline): MGHRA, YSYEKL. V was pared by 3 bases and J by 2 bases, with 10 bases between. The CDR3 loop spans 15 amino acids.

The rearrangement links TRBV15 to TRBJ2-5, with no clear D. The CDR3 covers 17 residues. Between the trimmed V and J ends, which lost 0 bases and 2 bases, there was a span of 16 bases. Germline loops: CDR1 LNHNV, CDR2 YYDKDF (reference sequence). The CDR3 DNA reads TGTGCCACCAGCAGAGATAACCGGGCCGGACGACAAGAGACCCAGTACTTC. Translated: CATSRDNRAGRQETQYF.

A few counts support this clone. The rearrangement links TRBV4-3 to TRBJ2-7, with TRBD2 as a possible D gene (5 bases). CDR1 LGHNA and CDR2 YSLEER come from the germline V gene. The CDR3 consists of 13 residues. Trimming removed 1 base at V and 6 bases at J, with 10 bases between. The CDR3 nucleotides read TGCGCCAGCAGCCAAGGTAGAGGGAGCGAGCAGTACTTC. It translates to CASSQGRGSEQYF.

This chain joins TRBV9 and TRBJ2-3; D not resolved. Trimming took off 0 bases at V and 7 bases at J, with 6 bases between the two ends. CDR3 length: 12 amino acids. Germline V gene data show CDR1 as SGDLS and CDR2 as YYNGEE. The CDR3 region is CASSVASHTQYF. The CDR3 DNA is TGTGCCAGCAGCGTAGCTTCCCATACGCAGTATTTT. Combining the CDR3 with reference TRBV9 and TRBJ2-3 gives the whole variable domain DSGVTQTPKHLITATGQRVTLRCSPRSGDLSVYWYQQSLDQGLQFLIQYYNGEERAKGNILERFSAQQFPDLHSELNLSSLELGDSALYFCASSVASHTQYFGPGTRLTVL.

The J gene is TRBJ1-1, the V gene TRBV7-8, with TRBD1 as a possible D gene (6 bases). Trimming left V 2 bases short and J 4 bases short, with 11 bases between. This CDR3 contains 14 residues. Germline CDR1 SGHVS, CDR2 FQNEAQ. The CDR3 spells CASSLSQGFTEAFF. The CDR3 nucleotides read TGTGCCAGCAGCTTATCGCAGGGGTTCACTGAAGCTTTCTTT. Looking up the rest from reference TRBV7-8 and TRBJ1-1 gives the full variable domain: GAGVSQSPRYKVAKRGQDVALRCDPISGHVSLFWYQQALGQGPEFLTYFQNEAQLDKSGLPSDRFFAERPEGSVSTLKIQRTQQEDSAVYLCASSLSQGFTEAFFGQGTRLTVV.

CDR3 nucleotide sequence: TGCGCCAGCAGCTGGGGTGTGCGGGGGAGCACAGATACGCAGTATTTT. Translated, it gives CASSWGVRGSTDTQYF. The chain recombines TRBV5-1 with TRBJ2-3; 7 bases fit TRBD2. In germline, CDR1 is SGHRS, CDR2 YFSETQ. V lost 3 bases and J lost 0; bases outside the gene matches: 7. The CDR3 extends over 16 amino acids.